This T cell receptor (beta chain) came from a study of cytomegalovirus exposure and HLA in healthy donors. General study points: Beyond CMV serostatus, there was no information to go on about immune exposure.

Looked up from germline, CDR1 is MNHNS and CDR2 is SASEGT. CDR3 size: 15 residues. V lost 2 bases and J 6 bases, leaving 11 bases between the germline ends. In regard to this clone: What it recognizes is unknown.

13 Jbeta primers and 60 Vbeta primers were used for the PCR. Sequencing was performed with immunoSEQ multiplex PCR; in TCRdb, only in-frame clones are kept and a portion is missing. The table has approximately 150,000 clones, about three quarters seen once. This TCR was sampled from a woman in her thirties or forties in good health and CMV-seropositive. J is TRBJ1-6 and V is TRBV6-1, with no clear D. The sequenced sample consisted of PBMCs. CDR3: CASSELSGPNSPLHF. CDR3 nucleotides: TGTGCCAGCAGTGAACTGTCCGGTCCTAATTCACCCCTCCACTTT.